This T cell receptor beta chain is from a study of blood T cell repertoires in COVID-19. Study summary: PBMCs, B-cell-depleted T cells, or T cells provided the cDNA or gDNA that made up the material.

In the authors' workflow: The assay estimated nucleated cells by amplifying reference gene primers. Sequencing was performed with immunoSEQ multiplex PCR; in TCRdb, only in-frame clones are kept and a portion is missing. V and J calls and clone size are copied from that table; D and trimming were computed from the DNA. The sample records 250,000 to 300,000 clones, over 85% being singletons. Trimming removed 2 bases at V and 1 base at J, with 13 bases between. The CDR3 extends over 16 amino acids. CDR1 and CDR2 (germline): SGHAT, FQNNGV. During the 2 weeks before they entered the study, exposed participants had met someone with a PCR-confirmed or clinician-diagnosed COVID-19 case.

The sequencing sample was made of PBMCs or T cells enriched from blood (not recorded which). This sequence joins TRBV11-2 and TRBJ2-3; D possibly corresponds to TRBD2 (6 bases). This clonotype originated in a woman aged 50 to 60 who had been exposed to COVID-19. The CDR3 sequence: CASSLKDYSGTDTQYF. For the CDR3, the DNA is TGTGCCAGCAGCTTAAAGGACTATAGCGGCACAGATACGCAGTATTTT.